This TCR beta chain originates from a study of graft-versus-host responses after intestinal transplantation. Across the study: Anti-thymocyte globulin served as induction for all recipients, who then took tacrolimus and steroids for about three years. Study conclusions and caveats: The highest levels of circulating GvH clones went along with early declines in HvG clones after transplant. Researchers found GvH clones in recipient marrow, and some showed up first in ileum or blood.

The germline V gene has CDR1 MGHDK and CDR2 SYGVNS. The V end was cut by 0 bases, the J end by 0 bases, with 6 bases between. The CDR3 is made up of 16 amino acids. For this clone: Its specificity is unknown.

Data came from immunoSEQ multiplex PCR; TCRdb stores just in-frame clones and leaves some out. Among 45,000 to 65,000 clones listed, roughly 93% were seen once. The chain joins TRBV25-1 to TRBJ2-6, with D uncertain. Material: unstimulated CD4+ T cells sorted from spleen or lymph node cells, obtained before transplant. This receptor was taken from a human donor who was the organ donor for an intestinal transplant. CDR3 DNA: TGTGCCAGCAGTGAATATTTGAACTCTGGGGCCAACGTCCTGACTTTC. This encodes CASSEYLNSGANVLTF.